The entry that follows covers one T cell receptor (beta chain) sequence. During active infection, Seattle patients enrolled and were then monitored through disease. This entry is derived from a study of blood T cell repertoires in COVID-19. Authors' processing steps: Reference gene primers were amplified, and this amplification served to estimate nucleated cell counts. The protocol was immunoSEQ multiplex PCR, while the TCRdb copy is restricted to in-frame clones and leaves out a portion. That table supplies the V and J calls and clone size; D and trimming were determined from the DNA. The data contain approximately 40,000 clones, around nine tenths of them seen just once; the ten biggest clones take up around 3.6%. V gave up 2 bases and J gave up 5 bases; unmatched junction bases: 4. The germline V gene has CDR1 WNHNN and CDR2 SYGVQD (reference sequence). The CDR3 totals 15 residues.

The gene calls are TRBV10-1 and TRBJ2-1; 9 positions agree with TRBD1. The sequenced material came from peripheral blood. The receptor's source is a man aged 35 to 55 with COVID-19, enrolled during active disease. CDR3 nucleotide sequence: TGCGCCAGCAGTGAGCGGACAGGGGTGGACAATGAGCAGTTCTTC. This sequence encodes CASSERTGVDNEQFF.